This T cell receptor (beta chain) was sequenced for a study of CD8+ T cells in alopecia areata. The CDR3 has 15 amino acids. V was pared by 3 bases and J by 5 bases, with 5 bases of the junction left unmatched. From germline, CDR1 is GTSNPN and CDR2 SVGIG (reference sequence). Treatment indicated: oral pan-JAK inhibitor, 5-10 mg twice daily. In alopecia areata patients, both lesional scalp punch biopsies and peripheral blood were collected. Sequencing used cDNA as its template, made by extracting RNA and reverse transcribing it. Generated by immunoSEQ multiplex PCR, the TCRdb table keeps only in-frame clones and is missing some. The data show 160,000 or so clones, about 61% seen once.

The V call is TRBV30, the J call TRBJ2-6, with TRBD1 matching 9 bases. The sample in question was CD4+ T cells sorted from blood, obtained at week 56, from a patient treated with tofacitinib. The sequence derives from a human donor with alopecia areata. CDR3 sequence: CAWRGQGDWANVLTF. CDR3 sequence (DNA): TGTGCCTGGAGGGGACAGGGAGACTGGGCCAACGTCCTGACTTTC. The whole variable domain, filled in from reference TRBV30 and TRBJ2-6, reads SQTIHQWPATLVQPVGSPLSLECTVEGTSNPNLYWYRQAAGRGLQLLFYSVGIGQISSEVPQNLSASRPQDRQFILSSKKLLLSDSGFYLCAWRGQGDWANVLTFGAGSRLTVL.